The next 23 T cell receptor beta chains were all read from a single sample in a study of blood T cell repertoires in COVID-19 (dated by TCRdb to about 2020). The library was built by means of the immunoSEQ multiplex PCR assay. TCRdb carries this immuneACCESS record with in-frame sequences only. Its versions omit some clonotypes, under half of them owing to an unresolved V gene in the studies checked, with the rest unexplained. The sample table lists around 320,000 clones, about nine tenths of them with a count of one. Of the sample, approximately 2% is held by the ten largest clones. The sequenced sample was peripheral blood. The receptors stem from a man between 18 and 29 years old with active or convalescent COVID-19.

The V and J genes are TRBV27 and TRBJ1-5; D unresolved. The CDR3 totals 15 residues. Per the germline V gene, CDR1 is MNHEY and CDR2 is SMNVEV (reference sequence). The V end was cut by 6 bases, the J end by 10 bases, with 22 bases between. The CDR3 region is CASRATPLPYEPQHF. The CDR3 DNA follows: TGTGCCAGCAGGGCAACCCCCCTCCCTTATGAACCCCAGCATTTT.

This clone was seen only a few times. CDR3 nucleotide sequence: TGTGCTAGTGGTTTGGCCCTATCCTCTGGAAACACCATATATTTT. Protein product: CASGLALSSGNTIYF. J is TRBJ1-3 and V is TRBV12-5; D is ambiguous. The ends were cut back, 1 base at V and 0 bases at J, with 7 bases in the middle. Germline lookup yields CDR1 LGHNT and CDR2 FRNRAP. The CDR3 spans 15 residues.

V is TRBV4-3 and J is TRBJ1-2, with D possibly matching TRBD1 (6 bases). The germline CDR1 and CDR2 sequences are LGHNA and YSLEER. The CDR3 totals 14 residues. V was clipped by 0 bases and J by 4 bases, with 9 bases between them. The CDR3 reads CASSQDDRRYGYTF. CDR3 sequence (DNA): TGCGCCAGCAGCCAAGACGACAGGCGCTATGGCTACACCTTC.

This clone was seen more than once but under ten times. The J gene is TRBJ2-5, the V gene TRBV6-5; the D is unclear. Germline V CDR1 and CDR2: MNHEY, SVGAGI. This CDR3 region has 13 residues. Trimming shortened V by 5 bases and J by 2 bases, and 9 bases separated the two germline ends. CDR3 loop: CASSPEVQETQYF. In DNA form, the CDR3 reads TGTGCCAGCAGTCCAGAAGTGCAAGAGACCCAGTACTTC.

The chain links TRBV5-1 to TRBJ2-1; 9 bases are shared with TRBD2. CDR1 is SGHRS, CDR2 YFSETQ, per germline. V was clipped by 4 bases and J by 5 bases; unmatched bases: 7. CDR3 size: 15 residues. In nucleotides, the CDR3 is TGCGCCAGCAGCCGTACTAGCGGGCCTAACAATGAGCAGTTCTTC. It is translated as CASSRTSGPNNEQFF.

This clone was seen only once. The V gene is TRBV4-2, the J gene TRBJ1-2; 12 bases are shared with TRBD1. CDR1 LGHNA and CDR2 YNFKEQ come from the germline V gene. This CDR3 is built from 16 residues. V shed 1 base and J 7 bases; nucleotides not matched to a gene: 7. DNA of the CDR3: TGTGCCAGCAGCCAAGGCCCCGGGACAGGGGGCTCTGGCTACACCTTC. This translates into CASSQGPGTGGSGYTF.

The chain carries TRBV11-2 and TRBJ2-1, with a weak D call TRBD2 (6 bases). Germline V gene sequence: CDR1 SGHAT, CDR2 FQNNGV. The germline V and J ends were trimmed by 4 bases and 4 bases, with 17 bases remaining between them. This CDR3 is 16 amino acids long. The CDR3 DNA reads TGTGCCAGCAGCTCGGGCGGGATAGCGGCTTACAATGAGCAGTTCTTC. Translation: CASSSGGIAAYNEQFF. Looking up the rest from reference TRBV11-2 and TRBJ2-1 gives the full variable domain: EAGVAQSPRYKIIEKRQSVAFWCNPISGHATLYWYQQILGQGPKLLIQFQNNGVVDDSQLPKDRFSAERLKGVDSTLKIQPAKLEDSAVYLCASSSGGIAAYNEQFFGPGTRLTVL.

The V and J genes are TRBV18 and TRBJ1-1; 9 bases are a match to TRBD1. V lost 2 bases to trimming and J lost 1 base; unmatched junction nucleotides: 5. Germline V gene sequence: CDR1 KGHSH, CDR2 LQKENI. This CDR3 contains 16 residues. CDR3 sequence: CASSPTPGQGNTEAFF. DNA of the CDR3: TGTGCCAGCTCACCAACTCCGGGACAGGGGAACACTGAAGCTTTCTTT.

This chain links TRBV11-2 with TRBJ1-3; TRBD1 might be the D (5 bases). Germline CDR1 and CDR2: SGHAT and FQNNGV. CDR3 length equals 15 residues. Between the trimmed V and J ends, which lost 0 bases and 7 bases, there was a span of 13 bases. CDR3 amino acids: CASSLDFSQVNTIYF. DNA of the CDR3: TGTGCCAGCAGCTTAGATTTTTCACAGGTGAACACCATATATTTT.

The V call is TRBV10-2, the J call TRBJ1-6; D is uncertain. In germline, CDR1 is WSHSY, CDR2 SAAADI. There are 12 residues in the CDR3. Between the trimmed V and J ends, which lost 1 base and 9 bases, there was a span of 4 bases. CDR3 bases: TGCGCCAGCAGTGAGTGGAGTTCACCCCTCCACTTT. The encoded protein is CASSEWSSPLHF.

The genes are TRBV3-1 (or the pseudogene TRBV3-2) and TRBJ2-3; the D gene is possibly TRBD2 (5 bases). Germline V gene lookup returns CDR1 LGHDT and CDR2 YNNKEL (reference sequence). The CDR3 loop spans 14 amino acids. V lost 3 bases and J lost 8, with 15 bases in between. DNA for the CDR3: TGTGCCAGCAGCCACCCCGGACTTGTCCGTACGCAGTATTTT. Its translation is CASSHPGLVRTQYF.

V is TRBV5-6 and J is TRBJ2-3; the match to TRBD2 covers 11 bases. The junction had 2 bases not matched to a gene; V was cut back by 0 bases and J by 5 bases. Germline V gives CDR1 SGHDT, CDR2 YYEEEE. This CDR3 contains 15 residues. This CDR3 reads CASSLAGTSGDTQYF. The CDR3 DNA reads TGTGCCAGCAGCTTGGCCGGGACTAGCGGAGATACGCAGTATTTT. The full variable domain, its missing parts supplied by reference TRBV5-6 and TRBJ2-3, is DAGVTQSPTHLIKTRGQQVTLRCSPKSGHDTVSWYQQALGQGPQFIFQYYEEEERQRGNFPDRFSGHQFPNYSSELNVNALLLGDSALYLCASSLAGTSGDTQYFGPGTRLTVL.

V usage is TRBV2 and J usage is TRBJ2-7; D remains unclear. Between the trimmed V and J ends, which lost 3 bases and 5 bases, there was a span of 8 bases. CDR1 SNHLY and CDR2 FYNNEI come from the germline V gene. The CDR3 extends over 12 amino acids. CDR3 in amino acids: CASSDILNEQYF. DNA for the CDR3: TGTGCCAGCAGTGATATACTCAACGAGCAGTACTTC.

The chain couples TRBV24-1 to TRBJ1-6; D may be TRBD1 (6 bases). The CDR3 runs 14 residues. Germline V gene lookup returns CDR1 KGHDR and CDR2 SFDVKD. V was clipped by 4 bases and J by 8 bases, with 11 bases between them. The DNA for the CDR3 is TGTGCCACCAGTGACAGCTACAGGGATTCACCCCTCCACTTT. Its protein product is CATSDSYRDSPLHF.

The rearrangement joins TRBV24-1 to TRBJ2-5, with D maybe TRBD1 (6 bases). This CDR3 has 13 residues. Germline assignment: CDR1 KGHDR and CDR2 SFDVKD. Trimming stripped 7 bases from V and 3 bases from J, with 11 bases between. This chain's CDR3 is CATSLRQEETQYF. CDR3 nucleotides: TGTGCCACCAGCCTTAGACAGGAAGAGACCCAGTACTTC.

This clone was seen just once. The V gene is TRBV9, the J gene TRBJ1-3; D ambiguous. The CDR3 contains 19 residues. CDR1 SGDLS and CDR2 YYNGEE come from the germline V gene. Trimming removed 3 bases at V and 3 bases at J, with 25 bases between. CDR3: CASSAEVCVRTRDGNTIYF. CDR3 in DNA: TGTGCCAGCAGCGCCGAGGTCTGTGTAAGAACCCGGGATGGAAACACCATATATTTT.

This chain joins TRBV19 and TRBJ2-2, with TRBD1 identical over 11 bases. CDR3 length: 20 amino acids. Germline values: CDR1 LNHDA, CDR2 SQIVND (reference sequence). J lost 0 bases, V lost 5 bases, and 14 bases had no gene match. CDR3 protein: CASSASGTGGFWSNTGELFF. CDR3 sequence (DNA): TGTGCCAGTAGTGCCTCCGGGACAGGGGGGTTTTGGTCGAACACCGGGGAGCTGTTTTTT.

This chain uses TRBV5-6 with TRBJ1-3, with TRBD1 matching over 10 bases. CDR3 length: 15 amino acids. V was clipped by 4 bases and J by 3 bases; unmatched bases: 4. Germline V gives CDR1 SGHDT, CDR2 YYEEEE. CDR3 DNA sequence: TGTGCCAGCAGCCAGGGACAGGGGTTTGGAAACACCATATATTTT. Encoded protein: CASSQGQGFGNTIYF.

Details on this clone: Other DNA sequences within the sample encode an identical CDR3. This chain uses TRBV7-9 with TRBJ2-7; D might be TRBD2 (5 bases). The CDR3 is 12 amino acids. The V gene's germline CDR1 is SEHNR and CDR2 FQNEAQ (reference sequence). Trimming removed 3 bases at V and 3 bases at J, with 6 bases between. This chain's CDR3 is CASSFRGYEQYF. The CDR3 DNA follows: TGTGCCAGCAGCTTCCGGGGCTACGAGCAGTACTTC.

The rearrangement joins TRBV5-1 to TRBJ2-5; TRBD1 is a possible D gene (7 bases). Germline-derived CDR1 and CDR2 are SGHRS and YFSETQ. V lost 4 bases to trimming and J lost 5 bases, with 18 bases between them. This CDR3 is 15 amino acids long. The CDR3 sequence: CASSVRQEGAETQYF. DNA of the CDR3: TGCGCCAGCAGCGTACGACAGGAGGGGGCGGAGACCCAGTACTTC.

The chain recombines TRBV7-9 with TRBJ1-1; D unresolved. Germline values: CDR1 SEHNR, CDR2 FQNEAQ (reference sequence). The CDR3 is made up of 14 amino acids. The germline V and J ends were trimmed by 0 bases and 5 bases, with 10 bases remaining between them. DNA for the CDR3: TGTGCCAGCAGCTTAGCGCGGGAAGGAACTGAAGCTTTCTTT. Translated, it gives CASSLAREGTEAFF.

V is TRBV11-2 and J is TRBJ1-6, with 11 positions matching TRBD1. The J segment lost 13 bases and the V segment lost 5 bases, leaving 4 bases of the junction unmatched. This CDR3 spans 13 amino acids. CDR1 and CDR2 (germline): SGHAT, FQNNGV. CDR3 sequence (DNA): TGTGCCAGCAGCCGGGACAGGGGGGCCCCCCTCCACTTT. Translated, it gives CASSRDRGAPLHF. The full variable domain, in which reference TRBV11-2 and TRBJ1-6 provide the parts outside the CDR3, is EAGVAQSPRYKIIEKRQSVAFWCNPISGHATLYWYQQILGQGPKLLIQFQNNGVVDDSQLPKDRFSAERLKGVDSTLKIQPAKLEDSAVYLCASSRDRGAPLHFGNGTRLTVT.

This chain links TRBV2 with TRBJ1-4; D gene uncertain. The CDR3 spans 12 residues. With 4 bases removed from V and 7 bases from J, the gap between germline ends came to 7 bases. Germline-derived CDR1 and CDR2 are SNHLY and FYNNEI. The CDR3 spells CASSGRREKLFF. In nucleotides, the CDR3 is TGTGCCAGCAGTGGGAGACGTGAAAAACTGTTTTTT.